The clone carrying this TCR beta chain was counted only a few times. Researchers sorted participants into cohorts using their self-reported clinical history. Two negative PCRs, clearance, or symptom resolution had been documented for recovered Cohort 3 donors. The source of the sample is a study of blood T cell repertoires in COVID-19. Background on the study: T cells, B-cell-depleted T cells, or PBMCs supplied cDNA or gDNA.

Assay used: immunoSEQ multiplex PCR; TCRdb lists only in-frame clones, some missing. Among 150,000 to 200,000 clones listed, around 80% were seen once. V lost 2 bases to trimming and J lost 5 bases, with 12 bases between them. Germline CDR1 and CDR2: MNHNS and SASEGT. The CDR3 has 15 residues. The gene calls are TRBV6-1 and TRBJ1-4, with D perhaps matching TRBD1 (5 bases). This TCR came from a woman aged 60 to 75 who had recovered from COVID-19. Source material: PBMCs or T cells enriched from blood (not recorded which). CDR3 region: CASSEWGLLNEKLFF. As DNA, the CDR3 is TGTGCCAGCAGTGAATGGGGACTATTAAATGAAAAACTGTTTTTT.